Shown below are 5 T cell receptor beta chains from a single sample sequenced in a study of T cell responses to AZD1222 COVID-19 vaccine (dated by TCRdb to the early 2020s). This specimen's time point label, per the study, means: baseline before first vaccination. The receptor library was made with the immunoSEQ multiplex PCR assay. The immuneACCESS repertoire file appears here via TCRdb, limited to in-frame rearrangements. These files lack a portion of the clones; in checked studies, under half of the deficit traces to unresolved V genes, and the cause of the others is not known. In this sample the table shows approximately 100,000 clones, 86% of which occur a single time. Together, the top ten hold 1.4% of the sample. The sample was peripheral blood, taken on day 0 of AZD1222 vaccination. The origin of the receptors is an adult in good health.

This clone was detected once. The chain couples TRBV4-3 to TRBJ1-1; D is ambiguous. The germline V and J ends were trimmed by 4 bases and 1 base, with 10 bases remaining between them. Germline-derived CDR1 and CDR2 are LGHNA and YSLEER. The CDR3 covers 14 residues. The CDR3 spells CASSPGPANTEAFF. The CDR3 DNA is TGCGCCAGCAGCCCTGGACCGGCGAACACTGAAGCTTTCTTT.

The CDR3: CAWTFGSTEAFF. The CDR3 DNA is TGTGCCTGGACCTTCGGGAGCACTGAAGCTTTCTTT. J is TRBJ1-1 and V is TRBV30, with no clear D. The germline V gene encodes CDR1 GTSNPN and CDR2 SVGIG (reference sequence). The CDR3 has 12 residues. The germline V and J ends were trimmed by 4 bases and 4 bases, with 10 bases remaining between them.

The rearrangement links TRBV7-6 to TRBJ2-1; the match to TRBD1 covers 7 bases. The CDR3 runs to 17 residues. The J segment lost 0 bases and the V segment lost 4 bases, leaving 9 bases of the junction unmatched. The germline V gene has CDR1 SGHVS and CDR2 FNYEAQ. CDR3 protein: CASSSSLTGISYNEQFF. In DNA, the CDR3 is TGTGCCAGCAGCTCCTCGTTGACAGGGATCTCCTACAATGAGCAGTTCTTC. The complete variable domain, with remaining parts taken from reference TRBV7-6 and TRBJ2-1, reads GAGVSQSPRYKVTKRGQDVALRCDPISGHVSLYWYRQALGQGPEFLTYFNYEAQQDKSGLPNDRFSAERPEGSISTLTIQRTEQRDSAMYRCASSSSLTGISYNEQFFGPGTRLTVL.

The rearrangement uses TRBV27 and TRBJ2-2, with 7 nucleotides matching TRBD2. The V gene end was trimmed by 4 bases and the J gene end by 4 bases; junction bases not matched to a gene: 3. CDR1 and CDR2 (germline): MNHEY, SMNVEV (reference sequence). The CDR3 consists of 14 residues. The CDR3 DNA reads as TGTGCCAGCAGTTCGCGGGAGTTCACCGGGGAGCTGTTTTTT. Amino acids: CASSSREFTGELFF.

A single count supports this clone. The chain joins TRBV4-3 to TRBJ1-2; D is ambiguous. Looked up from germline, CDR1 is LGHNA and CDR2 is YSLEER. V lost 1 base to trimming and J lost 0 bases, with 6 bases between them. The CDR3 length is 14 residues. The CDR3 region is CASSQVPANYGYTF. CDR3 DNA sequence: TGCGCCAGCAGCCAAGTACCTGCTAACTATGGCTACACCTTC.